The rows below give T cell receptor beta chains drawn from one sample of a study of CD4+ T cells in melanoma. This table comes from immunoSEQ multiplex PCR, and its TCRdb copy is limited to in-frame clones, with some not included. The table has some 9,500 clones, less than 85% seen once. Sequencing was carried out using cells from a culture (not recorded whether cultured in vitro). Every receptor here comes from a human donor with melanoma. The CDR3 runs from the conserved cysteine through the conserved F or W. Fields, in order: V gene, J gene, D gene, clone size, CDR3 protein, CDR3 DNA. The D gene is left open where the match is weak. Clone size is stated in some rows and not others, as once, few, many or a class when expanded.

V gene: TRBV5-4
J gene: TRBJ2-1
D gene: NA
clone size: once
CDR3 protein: CASSLNNEQFF
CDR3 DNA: TGTGCCAGCAGCTTGAACAATGAGCAGTTCTTC

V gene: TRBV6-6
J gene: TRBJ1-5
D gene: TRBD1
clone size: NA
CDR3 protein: CASSLTGGSNQPQHF
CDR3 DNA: TGTGCCAGCAGCCTAACAGGGGGCAGCAATCAGCCCCAGCATTTT

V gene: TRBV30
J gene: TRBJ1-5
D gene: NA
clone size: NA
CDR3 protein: CAWSVPPGPQHF
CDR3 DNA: TGTGCCTGGAGTGTCCCCCCGGGACCCCAGCATTTT

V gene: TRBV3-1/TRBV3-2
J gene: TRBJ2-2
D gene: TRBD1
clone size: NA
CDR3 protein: CASSRGQVATGELFF
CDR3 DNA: TGTGCCAGCAGCCGAGGACAGGTGGCAACCGGGGAGCTGTTTTTT

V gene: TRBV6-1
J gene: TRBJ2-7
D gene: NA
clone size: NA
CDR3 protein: CASSEFMGILYEQYF
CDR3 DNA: TGTGCCAGCAGTGAATTCATGGGCATACTCTACGAGCAGTACTTC

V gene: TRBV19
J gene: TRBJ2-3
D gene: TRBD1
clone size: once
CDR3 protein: CASDRGGRTDTQYF
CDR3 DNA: TGTGCCAGCGACAGGGGAGGTAGGACAGATACGCAGTATTTT

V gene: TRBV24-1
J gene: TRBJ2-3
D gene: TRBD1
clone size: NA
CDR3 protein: CATSDSGQQRDTQYF
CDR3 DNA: TGTGCCACCAGTGATTCGGGACAGCAAAGAGATACGCAGTATTTT

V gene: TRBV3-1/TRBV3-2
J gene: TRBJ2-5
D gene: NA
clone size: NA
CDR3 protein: CASSHTPETQYF
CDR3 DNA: TGTGCCAGCAGCCATACACCAGAGACCCAGTACTTC

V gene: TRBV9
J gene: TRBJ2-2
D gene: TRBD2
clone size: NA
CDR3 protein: CASSVEAGGLPGELFF
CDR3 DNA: TGTGCCAGCAGCGTAGAAGCGGGGGGACTTCCCGGGGAGCTGTTTTTT

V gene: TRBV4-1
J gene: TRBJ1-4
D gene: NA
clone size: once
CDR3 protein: CASSQRNEKLFF
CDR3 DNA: TGCGCCAGCAGCCAGAGGAATGAAAAACTGTTTTTT

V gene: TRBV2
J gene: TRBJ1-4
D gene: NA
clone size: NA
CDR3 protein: CAGRGSREKLFF
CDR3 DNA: TGTGCCGGAAGGGGATCTAGGGAAAAACTGTTTTTT

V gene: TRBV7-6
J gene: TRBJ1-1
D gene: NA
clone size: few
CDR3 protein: CASSYQTGEVTEAFF
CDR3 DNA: TGTGCCAGCAGCTACCAGACAGGTGAGGTAACTGAAGCTTTCTTT

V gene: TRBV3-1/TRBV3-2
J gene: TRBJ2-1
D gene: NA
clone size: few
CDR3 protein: CASGRGHNEQFF
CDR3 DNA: TGTGCCAGCGGCAGGGGCCACAATGAGCAGTTCTTC

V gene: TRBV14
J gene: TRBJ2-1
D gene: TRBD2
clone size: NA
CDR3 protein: CASSQLGGAGAEQFF
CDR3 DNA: TGTGCCAGCAGCCAACTCGGGGGGGCCGGCGCTGAGCAGTTCTTC

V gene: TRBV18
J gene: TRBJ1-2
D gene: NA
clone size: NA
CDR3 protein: CASSPFAYGYTF
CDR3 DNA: TGTGCCAGCTCACCGTTCGCCTATGGCTACACCTTC

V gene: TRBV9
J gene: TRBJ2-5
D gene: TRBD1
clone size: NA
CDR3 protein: CASSASTGGGGETQYF
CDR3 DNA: TGTGCCAGCAGCGCTTCGACAGGGGGCGGGGGAGAGACCCAGTACTTC

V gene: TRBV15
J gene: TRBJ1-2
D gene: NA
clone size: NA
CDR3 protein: CATSRGGQLYGYTF
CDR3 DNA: TGTGCCACCAGCAGAGGGGGGCAGCTCTATGGCTACACCTTC

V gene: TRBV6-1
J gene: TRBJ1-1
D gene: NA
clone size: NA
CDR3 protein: CASSEAFMGSYEAFF
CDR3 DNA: TGTGCCAGCAGTGAAGCTTTTATGGGCAGCTATGAAGCTTTCTTT

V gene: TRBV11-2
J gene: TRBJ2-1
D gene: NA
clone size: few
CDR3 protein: CASSLESSSYNEQFF
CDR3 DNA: TGTGCCAGCAGCTTAGAGTCCAGTTCCTACAATGAGCAGTTCTTC

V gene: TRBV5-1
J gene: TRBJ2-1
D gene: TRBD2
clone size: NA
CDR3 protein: CASSWTSGAIRSTEQFF
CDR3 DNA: TGCGCCAGCAGCTGGACTAGCGGGGCGATAAGGTCCACTGAGCAGTTCTTC

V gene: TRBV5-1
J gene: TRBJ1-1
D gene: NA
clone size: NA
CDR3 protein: CASKGGAEAFF
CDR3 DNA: TGCGCCAGCAAAGGGGGGGCTGAAGCTTTCTTT

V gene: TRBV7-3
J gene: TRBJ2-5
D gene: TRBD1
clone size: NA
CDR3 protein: CASSLTGQGSETQYF
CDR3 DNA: TGTGCCAGCAGCTTAACGGGACAGGGGTCCGAGACCCAGTACTTC

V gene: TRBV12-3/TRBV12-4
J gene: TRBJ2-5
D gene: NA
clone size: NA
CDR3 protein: CASSLAQEETQYF
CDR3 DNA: TGTGCCAGCAGTTTAGCGCAGGAAGAGACCCAGTACTTC

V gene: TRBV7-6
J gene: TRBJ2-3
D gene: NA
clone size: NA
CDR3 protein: CASSLGGQWDGGGGTDTQYF
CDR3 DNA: TGTGCCAGCAGCTTAGGGGGACAGTGGGACGGGGGCGGAGGCACAGATACGCAGTATTTT

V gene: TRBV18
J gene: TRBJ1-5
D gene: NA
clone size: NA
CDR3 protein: CASSPGTEQPQHF
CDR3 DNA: TGTGCCAGCTCACCCGGAACTGAACAGCCCCAGCATTTT

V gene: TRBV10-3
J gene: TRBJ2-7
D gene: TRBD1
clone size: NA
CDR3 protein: CAMGRDRGPYEQYF
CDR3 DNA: TGTGCCATGGGCCGGGACAGGGGGCCCTACGAGCAGTACTTC

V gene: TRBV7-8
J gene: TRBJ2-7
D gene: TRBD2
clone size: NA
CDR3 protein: CASSMSGASYEQYF
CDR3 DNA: TGTGCCAGCAGCATGAGCGGGGCCTCCTACGAGCAGTACTTC

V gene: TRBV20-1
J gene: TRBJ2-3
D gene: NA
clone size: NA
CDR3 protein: CSASRPARSTDTQYF
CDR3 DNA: TGCAGTGCTAGTAGGCCAGCCCGAAGCACAGATACGCAGTATTTT

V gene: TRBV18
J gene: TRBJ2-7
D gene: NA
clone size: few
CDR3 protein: CASSPEGGAYEQYF
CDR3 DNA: TGTGCCAGCTCACCCGAGGGGGGGGCCTACGAGCAGTACTTC

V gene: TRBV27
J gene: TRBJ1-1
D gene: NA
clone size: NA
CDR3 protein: CASSLRGTEAFF
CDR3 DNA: TGTGCCAGCAGTTTAAGGGGGACTGAAGCTTTCTTT

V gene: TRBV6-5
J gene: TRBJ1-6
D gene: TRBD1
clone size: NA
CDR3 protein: CASSLGQGFRSPLHF
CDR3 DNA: TGTGCCAGCAGTTTGGGACAGGGATTTCGGTCACCCCTCCACTTT

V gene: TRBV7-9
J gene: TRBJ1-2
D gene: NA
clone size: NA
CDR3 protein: CASSLGGGGQGGYTF
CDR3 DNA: TGTGCCAGCAGCTTAGGCGGAGGAGGGCAAGGTGGCTACACCTTC

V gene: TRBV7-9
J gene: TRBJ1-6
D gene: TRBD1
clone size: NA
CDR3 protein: CASSAGQGFYNSPLHF
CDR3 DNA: TGTGCCAGCAGCGCGGGACAGGGGTTCTATAATTCACCCCTCCACTTT

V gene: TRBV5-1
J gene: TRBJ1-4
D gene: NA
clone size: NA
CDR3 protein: CASRRALSTNEKLFF
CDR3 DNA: TGCGCCAGCAGACGGGCTCTCTCAACTAATGAAAAACTGTTTTTT

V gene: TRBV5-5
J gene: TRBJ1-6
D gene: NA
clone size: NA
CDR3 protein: CASNTDRANSPLHF
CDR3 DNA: TGTGCCAGCAACACGGACAGAGCAAATTCACCCCTCCACTTT

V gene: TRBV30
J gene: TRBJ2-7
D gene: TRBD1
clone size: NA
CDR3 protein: CAWDRGTPYEQYF
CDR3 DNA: TGTGCCTGGGACAGGGGGACCCCCTACGAGCAGTACTTC

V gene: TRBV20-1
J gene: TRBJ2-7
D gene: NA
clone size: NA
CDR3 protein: CSASFVYEQYF
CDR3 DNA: TGCAGTGCTAGCTTCGTTTATGAGCAGTACTTC

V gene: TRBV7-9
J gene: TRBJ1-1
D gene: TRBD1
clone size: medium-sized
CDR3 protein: CASSFSDRGPVEAFF
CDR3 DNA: TGTGCCAGCAGCTTTTCCGACAGGGGGCCCGTTGAAGCTTTCTTT

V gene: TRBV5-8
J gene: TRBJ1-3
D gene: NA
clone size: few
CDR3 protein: CASSLDGGSGNTIYF
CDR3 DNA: TGTGCCAGCAGCTTGGATGGGGGATCTGGAAACACCATATATTTT

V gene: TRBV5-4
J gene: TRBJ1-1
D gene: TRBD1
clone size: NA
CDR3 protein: CASSLLYRTGNSKNTEAFF
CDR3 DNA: TGTGCCAGCAGCTTGCTTTACAGGACAGGGAATTCTAAGAACACTGAAGCTTTCTTT

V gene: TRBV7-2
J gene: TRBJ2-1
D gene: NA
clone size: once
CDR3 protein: CASSPEYNEQFF
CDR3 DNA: TGTGCCAGCAGCCCTGAGTACAATGAGCAGTTCTTC

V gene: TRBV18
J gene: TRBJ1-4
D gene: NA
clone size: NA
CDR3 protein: CASSPMRVGNEKLFF
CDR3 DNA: TGTGCCAGCTCGCCAATGCGAGTAGGTAATGAAAAACTGTTTTTT

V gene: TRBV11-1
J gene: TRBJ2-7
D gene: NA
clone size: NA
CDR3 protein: CASRKDRNYEQYF
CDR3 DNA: TGTGCCAGCAGGAAAGACAGGAACTACGAGCAGTACTTC